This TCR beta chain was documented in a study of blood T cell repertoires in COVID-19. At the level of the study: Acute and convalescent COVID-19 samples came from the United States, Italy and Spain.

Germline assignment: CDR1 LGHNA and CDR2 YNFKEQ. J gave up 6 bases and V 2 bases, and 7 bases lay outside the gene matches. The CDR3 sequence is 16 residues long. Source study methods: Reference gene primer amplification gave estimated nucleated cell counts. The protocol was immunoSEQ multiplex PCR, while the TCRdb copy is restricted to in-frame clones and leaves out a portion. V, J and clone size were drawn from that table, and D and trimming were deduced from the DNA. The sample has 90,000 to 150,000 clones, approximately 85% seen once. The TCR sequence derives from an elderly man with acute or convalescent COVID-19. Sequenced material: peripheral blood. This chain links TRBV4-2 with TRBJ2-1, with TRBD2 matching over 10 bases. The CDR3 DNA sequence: TGTGCCAGCAGCCAATTACTAGCGGGAAATACCAATGAGCAGTTCTTC. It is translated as CASSQLLAGNTNEQFF.